A single sample gave rise to the 26 T cell receptor beta chains below, sequenced in a study of Graves' ophthalmopathy and Graves' hyperthyroidism. The study amplified TCR beta CDR3 regions using RNA transcripts. RT-PCR in the first round used HTBI primers; a second-round multiplex PCR followed. TCRdb independently ran MiXCR on the multiplex PCR reads; one entry per CDR3 protein. The data contain under 350,000 distinct CDR3 sequences, about 17% of them singletons. Sequenced sample: peripheral blood. These receptors were collected from an adult man with Graves' ophthalmopathy.

The sample holds many counts of this clonotype. The J gene is TRBJ2-7, the V gene TRBV6-1, with TRBD1 as a possible D gene (7 bases). V lost 10 bases to trimming and J lost 5 bases, with 15 bases between them. CDR1 and CDR2 from the germline V gene are MNHNS and SASEGT. The CDR3 has 12 residues. The CDR3 DNA follows: TGTGCCACGGGGGACAGCATGGACGAGCAGTACTTC. It translates to CATGDSMDEQYF.

As to this clonotype: Here the CDR3 omits its conserved ending phenylalanine or tryptophan, so a read error is the likely source. The chain carries TRBV9 and TRBJ1-5; a possible D gene is TRBD1 (6 bases). V gave up 0 bases and J gave up 0 bases, with 13 bases separating them. The CDR3 covers 17 residues. CDR1 is SGDLS and CDR2 is YYNGEE in the germline V gene. DNA of the CDR3: TGTGCCAGCAGCGTAGATCAGGGGACGGATAGCAATCAGCCCCAGCATCTT. Encoded protein: CASSVDQGTDSNQPQHL.

This clonotype was recorded many times. The gene calls are TRBV24-1 and TRBJ2-2; a weak D match, TRBD1 (6 bases). The V gene lost 7 bases and the J gene lost 7 bases, with 15 bases spanning the gap. The CDR3 has 14 residues. Looked up from germline, CDR1 is KGHDR and CDR2 is SFDVKD. DNA for the CDR3: TGTGCCACCAGGGACCCAGGGGCTGGCGGGGAGCTGTTTTTT. It translates to CATRDPGAGGELFF.

The gene calls are TRBV7-2 and TRBJ1-1; D is perhaps TRBD1 (6 bases). This CDR3 has 15 amino acids. V lost 3 bases and J lost 0, with 11 bases in between. Germline lookup yields CDR1 SGHTA and CDR2 FQGNSA. CDR3 in amino acids: CASSFWTDMNTEAFF. The CDR3, as DNA: TGTGCCAGCAGCTTCTGGACAGATATGAACACTGAAGCTTTCTTT.

This rearrangement joins TRBV6-1 to TRBJ2-7; 12 nucleotides agree with TRBD2. This CDR3 spans 15 amino acids. The V gene's germline CDR1 is MNHNS and CDR2 SASEGT. J lost 9 bases, V lost 5 bases, and 11 bases had no gene match. Here the CDR3 reads CASSPATSGRSGQYF. DNA of the CDR3: TGTGCCAGCAGTCCGGCGACTAGCGGGAGATCTGGGCAGTACTTC.

This sequence joins TRBV3-1 and TRBJ2-7, with 15 bases lining up with TRBD2. V shed 4 bases and J 6 bases; nucleotides not matched to a gene: 10. The CDR3 sequence is 17 residues long. Germline loops: CDR1 LGHDT, CDR2 YNNKEL (reference sequence). The CDR3 DNA sequence: TGTGCCAGCAGCCCAACCGGGACTAGCGGGGGGTATGCCGAGCAGTACTTC. Translating it yields CASSPTGTSGGYAEQYF.

In this sample, this clonotype turned up many times. This chain links TRBV20-1 with TRBJ2-2; 9 nucleotides line up with TRBD1. The ends lost 4 bases at V and 5 bases at J; junction bases unmatched: 8. CDR1 and CDR2 (germline): DFQATT, SNEGSKA (reference sequence). The CDR3 consists of 15 residues. The CDR3 region has the DNA TGCAGTGCTACATTGGGACAGGGTGGAACCGGGGAGCTGTTTTTT. Protein: CSATLGQGGTGELFF.

This clonotype was seen ten or more times. The chain has TRBV7-8 and TRBJ2-3; D could derive from TRBD1 or TRBD2 (5 bases each). Germline lookup yields CDR1 SGHVS and CDR2 FQNEAQ. Between the trimmed V and J ends, which lost 5 bases and 3 bases, there was a span of 18 bases. The CDR3 has 16 amino acids. Here the CDR3 reads CASSPGGGWGTDTQYF. CDR3 DNA: TGTGCCAGCAGCCCAGGTGGCGGATGGGGGACAGATACGCAGTATTTT.

There are many counts of this clonotype. The gene calls are TRBV7-9 and TRBJ2-5, with 8 bases lining up with TRBD2. Trimming cost V 5 bases and J 2 bases; bases outside gene matches: 7. The germline CDR1 and CDR2 sequences are SEHNR and FQNEAQ (reference sequence). The CDR3 runs to 15 residues. This chain's CDR3 is CASSVSLAAQETQYF. CDR3 nucleotides: TGTGCCAGCAGCGTTTCACTAGCGGCTCAAGAGACCCAGTACTTC.

This clonotype was counted at least ten times. The chain recombines TRBV6-5 with TRBJ2-5; D might be TRBD1 (6 bases). The CDR3 spans 15 residues. Trimming pared 1 base from V and 1 base from J, leaving 10 bases between. Germline values: CDR1 MNHEY, CDR2 SVGAGI. This chain's CDR3 is CASSYYLDSQETQYF. The CDR3 bases are TGTGCCAGCAGTTACTACCTGGACAGCCAAGAGACCCAGTACTTC.

The rearrangement uses TRBV20-1 and TRBJ2-5, with D possibly matching TRBD2 (6 bases). This CDR3 contains 14 residues. Trimming cost V 0 bases and J 5 bases, with 13 bases left between them. CDR1 is DFQATT, CDR2 SNEGSKA, per germline (reference sequence). The CDR3 loop reads CSARDLAGFETQYF. The CDR3 DNA follows: TGCAGTGCTAGAGATCTGGCGGGGTTCGAGACCCAGTACTTC.

This clonotype showed up many times. The chain links TRBV5-1 to TRBJ2-2; D possibly uses TRBD1 or TRBD2 (7 bases each). Trimming cost V 4 bases and J 7 bases, with 17 bases left between them. This CDR3 region has 15 residues. Germline V lookup: CDR1 SGHRS, CDR2 YFSETQ. The CDR3 spells CASSPQGGDDGELFF. Written as DNA, the CDR3 is TGCGCCAGCAGCCCCCAGGGGGGGGACGACGGGGAGCTGTTTTTT. Together with reference TRBV5-1 and TRBJ2-2, the CDR3 gives the full variable domain: KAGVTQTPRYLIKTRGQQVTLSCSPISGHRSVSWYQQTPGQGLQFLFEYFSETQRNKGNFPGRFSGRQFSNSRSEMNVSTLELGDSALYLCASSPQGGDDGELFFGEGSRLTVL.

The CDR3 region is CASSSFVNTEAFF. Written as DNA, the CDR3 is TGTGCCAGCAGTAGTTTTGTGAACACTGAAGCTTTCTTT. The chain is built from TRBV6-4 and TRBJ1-1; D is undetermined. The CDR3 is 13 residues long. V was pared by 5 bases and J by 0 bases, with 7 bases between. CDR1 and CDR2 from the germline V gene are MRHNA and SNTAGT.

This clonotype was found many times. The CDR3 bases are TGTGCCAGCGCGGAGACAGTTTACTCTGGAAACACCATATATTTT. Amino acids: CASAETVYSGNTIYF. The genes are TRBV2 and TRBJ1-3; D is possibly TRBD1 (5 bases). Per germline, CDR1 SNHLY and CDR2 FYNNEI. Trimming stripped 8 bases from V and 0 bases from J, with 14 bases between. The CDR3 length is 15 residues.

J is TRBJ1-5 and V is TRBV6-2 or TRBV6-3, with D perhaps matching TRBD1 (5 bases). From germline, CDR1 is MNHEY and CDR2 SVGEGT. The CDR3 is 12 amino acids. Trimming stripped 6 bases from V and 9 bases from J, with 12 bases between. CDR3 nucleotides: TGTGCCAGCAGACCGGGGGGGGGGCCCCAGCATTTT. This gives the protein CASRPGGGPQHF.

The table lists this clonotype with a few counts. This rearrangement joins TRBV27 to TRBJ2-7; TRBD1 matches at 10 bases. J gave up 5 bases and V 1 base, and 2 bases lay outside the gene matches. Germline lookup yields CDR1 MNHEY and CDR2 SMNVEV (reference sequence). This CDR3 has 14 residues. The CDR3 loop reads CASSLLDRGNEQYF. For the CDR3, the DNA is TGTGCCAGCAGTTTATTGGACAGGGGGAACGAGCAGTACTTC.

This clonotype was picked up many times. The chain is built from TRBV30 and TRBJ2-4; 11 bases align to TRBD2. CDR1 GTSNPN and CDR2 SVGIG come from the germline V gene (reference sequence). The CDR3 sequence is 16 residues long. The V gene end was trimmed by 0 bases and the J gene end by 7 bases; junction bases not matched to a gene: 8. CDR3 sequence reads: CAWSVGLAGGGNIQYF. The DNA of the CDR3 is TGTGCCTGGAGTGTAGGGCTAGCGGGGGGCGGCAACATTCAGTACTTC.

This clonotype was observed a handful of times. V is TRBV6-2 or TRBV6-3 and J is TRBJ2-7, with 7 bases fitting TRBD2. This CDR3 has 15 amino acids. The J segment lost 3 bases and the V segment lost 4 bases, leaving 9 bases of the junction unmatched. Germline V CDR1 and CDR2: MNHEY, SVGEGT. The CDR3 DNA reads as TGTGCCAGCAGTTCCCGCGGGAGAGGAGACTACGAGCAGTACTTC. Translated, it gives CASSSRGRGDYEQYF.

A remark on this clonotype: A read error may explain this, as a much larger clone is one base away. CDR3 DNA: TGTGCCAGCAGCTTAGTGTGGGGGACACAAGCGACCCAGTACTTC. This gives the protein CASSLVWGTQATQYF. This chain connects TRBV11-2 to TRBJ2-5; D may be TRBD1 (6 bases). CDR1 is SGHAT, CDR2 FQNNGV, per germline. This CDR3 has 15 amino acids.

At least ten counts were recorded for this clonotype. The chain links TRBV2 to TRBJ2-5; 8 nucleotides line up with TRBD2. J was trimmed by 7 bases and V by 6 bases; bases with no gene match: 10. The CDR3 covers 14 residues. Germline V gene lookup returns CDR1 SNHLY and CDR2 FYNNEI. CDR3 sequence reads: CASSQRTSRVTQYF. In nucleotides, the CDR3 is TGTGCCAGCAGCCAGCGGACTAGCAGAGTGACCCAGTACTTC. Complete variable domain (other parts from reference TRBV2 and TRBJ2-5): EPEVTQTPSHQVTQMGQEVILRCVPISNHLYFYWYRQILGQKVEFLVSFYNNEISEKSEIFDDQFSVERPDGSNFTLKIRSTKLEDSAMYFCASSQRTSRVTQYFGPGTRLLVL.

This clonotype was observed a handful of times. A much larger clone is a single base away; this may be a read error. CDR3 sequence (DNA): TGTGCCAGCTCACCGGACAACAATCAGCCCCAGCATTTT. It encodes CASSPDNNQPQHF. The J gene is TRBJ1-5, the V gene TRBV18, with D possibly being TRBD1 (5 bases). The CDR3 has 13 amino acids. Trimming shortened V by 3 bases and J by 3 bases, and 6 bases separated the two germline ends. CDR1 and CDR2 (germline): KGHSH, LQKENI.

This chain uses TRBV6-5 with TRBJ2-2; D remains unclear. This CDR3 comprises 13 residues. CDR1 is MNHEY and CDR2 is SVGAGI in the germline V gene. The V gene lost 2 bases and the J gene lost 7 bases, with 8 bases spanning the gap. The CDR3 region is CASSYTGYGELFF. DNA of the CDR3: TGTGCCAGCAGTTACACTGGCTACGGGGAGCTGTTTTTT.

The gene calls are TRBV5-1 and TRBJ1-6; D is uncertain. The CDR3 spans 17 residues. Germline V lookup: CDR1 SGHRS, CDR2 YFSETQ. Between the trimmed V and J ends, which lost 3 bases and 8 bases, there was a span of 21 bases. CDR3 protein: CASSSRTGIIRDSPLHF. DNA of the CDR3: TGCGCCAGCAGCTCACGAACCGGGATTATTAGGGATTCACCCCTCCACTTT.

J is TRBJ2-5 and V is TRBV11-2; D is perhaps TRBD1 or TRBD2 (5 bases each). This CDR3 contains 13 residues. Trimming shortened V by 6 bases and J by 5 bases, and 13 bases separated the two germline ends. The germline V gene has CDR1 SGHAT and CDR2 FQNNGV. DNA of the CDR3: TGTGCCAGCAGGCCGGGGCCAGGGGAGACCCAGTACTTC. It translates to CASRPGPGETQYF.

This clonotype came up many times. The chain uses TRBV9 and TRBJ1-6, with D unresolved. The CDR3 is made up of 15 amino acids. V lost 2 bases and J lost 4, with 10 bases in between. Germline CDR1 reads SGDLS; CDR2 reads YYNGEE. CDR3 bases: TGTGCCAGCAGCGTGTCCCAGACTTATAATTCACCCCTCCACTTT. This codes for CASSVSQTYNSPLHF.

This clonotype was seen ten or more times. This chain links TRBV30 with TRBJ1-2; 8 nucleotides agree with TRBD1. Trimming cost V 5 bases and J 8 bases; bases outside gene matches: 10. Germline CDR1 and CDR2: GTSNPN and SVGIG (reference sequence). The length of the CDR3 is 13 residues. The CDR3 DNA reads as TGTGCCTGGGACAGGGGAGTGTATAGGGGCTACACCTTC. Protein product: CAWDRGVYRGYTF.